A selection of T cell receptor beta chains follows, all from one sample in a study of shared clonotypes between healthy human individuals. Sequenced by immunoSEQ multiplex PCR; TCRdb stores in-frame clones only, minus some. The sample carries 2 million to 2.5 million clones, 85% to 95% recorded once. The source material was naive CD4+ T cells from PBMCs. The receptors shown here come from a man aged 18 to 35 in good health. Some clones in this sample may be carry-over from other donors' samples. CDR3s include the opening cysteine and the closing phenylalanine or tryptophan. A D gene is named only where the DNA matches it firmly. Part of the rows lack a size; the others show once, few, many or a class for expanded clones.

D gene	J gene	V gene	clone size	CDR3 DNA	CDR3 protein
TRBD1	TRBJ1-5	TRBV28	once	TGTGCCAGCAGTTCGCACAGGGGAGGGGATCAGCCCCAGCATTTT	CASSSHRGGDQPQHF
NA	TRBJ1-1	TRBV18	few	TGTGCCAGCTCACCCTTCGGGGTGACTGAAGCTTTCTTT	CASSPFGVTEAFF
NA	TRBJ1-3	TRBV29-1	NA	TGCAGCGTCAGTCCCCCGGGGCGCAGCTCTGGAAACACCATATATTTT	CSVSPPGRSSGNTIYF
NA	TRBJ1-2	TRBV7-8	NA	TGTGCCAGCAGCTTACGGACACCTTATGGCTACACCTTC	CASSLRTPYGYTF
TRBD2	TRBJ2-7	TRBV28	once	TGTGCCAGCAGTTTATTCGCTTCGGCGGGAGGGCCCTACGAGCAGTACTTC	CASSLFASAGGPYEQYF
NA	TRBJ2-7	TRBV7-9	NA	TGTGCCAGCAGCTTACAGGTTGGCAGGGTGAACGAGCAGTACTTC	CASSLQVGRVNEQYF
NA	TRBJ1-6	TRBV25-1	NA	TGTGCCAGCAGTGCCTCCGCCACTTATAATTCACCCCTCCACTTT	CASSASATYNSPLHF
NA	TRBJ2-4	TRBV6-5	once	TGTGCCAGCAGTGCGGGGGCGGGAAGAAACATTCAGTACTTC	CASSAGAGRNIQYF
NA	TRBJ2-1	TRBV2	NA	TGTGCCAGCAGTCCCAGCTCCTACAATGAGCAGTTCTTC	CASSPSSYNEQFF
NA	TRBJ1-3	TRBV11-1	few	TGTGCCAGCAGCTTCCAGGGAAACACCATATATTTT	CASSFQGNTIYF
TRBD2	TRBJ2-3	TRBV6-1	once	TGTGCCAGCAGTGAATTCAGACTAGCGGGAGTGACAGATACGCAGTATTTT	CASSEFRLAGVTDTQYF